This is a list of T cell receptor beta chains from one sample in a study of T cell repertoires in cytomegalovirus infection. MiXCR, applied by TCRdb to the reads, yields one record per CDR3 protein. The sample consists of more than 110,000 distinct CDR3 sequences, over 30% of them appearing once. These receptors are not linked to any known antigen. The sample consisted of CD8+ T cells from cultured PBMCs, taken from culture after CMV antigen stimulation. These receptor sequences come from a human donor in good health (CMV status not recorded). Some clones in this sample may be carry-over from other donors' samples. The CDR3 runs from the conserved cysteine through the conserved F or W. The D gene is left open where the match is weak. Rows may omit the clone size; those that give it use once, few, many or a size class.

clone_size d_call j_call v_call cdr3_nt cdr3_aa
many - TRBJ2-7 TRBV12-3/TRBV12-4 TGTGCCAGCAGCTCTACAGTTCCCTACGAGCAGTACTTC CASSSTVPYEQYF
many - TRBJ2-7 TRBV2 TGTGCCAGCAGTGAAGGAGGGAACGAGCAGTACTTC CASSEGGNEQYF
- TRBD1 TRBJ2-7 TRBV2 TGTGCCAGCACCGACCGACAGGGCTCCTACGAGCAGTACTTC CASTDRQGSYEQYF
- - TRBJ1-2 TRBV6-5 TGTGCCAGCAGTTACCATTGGGGCAGGGAAAACTATGGCTACACCTTC CASSYHWGRENYGYTF
many - TRBJ2-7 TRBV6-5 TGTGCCAGCAGTTACTCGGGGGAGCAGTACTTC CASSYSGEQYF
- - TRBJ1-6 TRBV6-5 TGTGCCAGCAGTTACTATGACGGGTCACCCCTCCACTTT CASSYYDGSPLHF
few - TRBJ1-2 TRBV6-5 TGTGCCAGCAGTTCCCAGGGGTTTTTGGAGGGCTACACCTTC CASSSQGFLEGYTF
few - TRBJ2-3 TRBV4-1 TGCGCCAGCAGCCAAGTTATGGATCGGTTCACAGATACGCAGTATTTT CASSQVMDRFTDTQYF
- - TRBJ1-1 TRBV28 TGTGCCAGCAGCCTCCCTAGCACTGAAGCTTTCTTT CASSLPSTEAFF
- - TRBJ2-1 TRBV2 TGTGCCACATCCGGGCCCCAAGGCAATGAGCAGTTCTTC CATSGPQGNEQFF
- TRBD1 TRBJ2-3 TRBV4-1 TGCGCCAGCAGTAACCAGGGGGCAGAAGCAGATACGCAGTATTTT CASSNQGAEADTQYF
- - TRBJ2-5 TRBV7-2 TGTGCCAGCAGCTTATCAGGGGTTGGGGGGACCCAGTACTTC CASSLSGVGGTQYF
few TRBD1 TRBJ1-1 TRBV7-2 TGTGCCAGCAGCCGACAGGGGGCTATAGGCACTGAAGCTTTCTTT CASSRQGAIGTEAFF
- TRBD2 TRBJ2-2 TRBV3-1 TGTGCCAGCAGCCAAGGCGGGGGGACATACACCGGGGAGCTGTTTTTT CASSQGGGTYTGELFF
- - TRBJ2-7 TRBV9 TGTGCCAGCAGCGTAGGGGACATACACTACGAGCAGTACTTC CASSVGDIHYEQYF